Sequencing of this T cell receptor beta chain was carried out in a study of cytomegalovirus exposure and HLA in healthy donors. Germline V gene sequence: CDR1 SGHRS, CDR2 YFSETQ. The ends lost 4 bases at V and 7 bases at J; junction bases unmatched: 16. The length of the CDR3 is 17 residues. Libraries were prepared by immunoSEQ multiplex PCR; TCRdb keeps only in-frame clonotypes and omits some of them. The sample carries over 150,000 clones, 65% to 90% recorded once. Sequences were obtained from PBMCs. The TCR comes from a man aged 18 to 29 in good health and CMV-seropositive. The chain joins TRBV5-1 to TRBJ1-2; 10 bases are a match to TRBD1. CDR3 protein: CASSPTEMTGGAGGYTF. As DNA, the CDR3 is TGCGCCAGCAGCCCAACGGAAATGACAGGGGGCGCAGGTGGCTACACCTTC.